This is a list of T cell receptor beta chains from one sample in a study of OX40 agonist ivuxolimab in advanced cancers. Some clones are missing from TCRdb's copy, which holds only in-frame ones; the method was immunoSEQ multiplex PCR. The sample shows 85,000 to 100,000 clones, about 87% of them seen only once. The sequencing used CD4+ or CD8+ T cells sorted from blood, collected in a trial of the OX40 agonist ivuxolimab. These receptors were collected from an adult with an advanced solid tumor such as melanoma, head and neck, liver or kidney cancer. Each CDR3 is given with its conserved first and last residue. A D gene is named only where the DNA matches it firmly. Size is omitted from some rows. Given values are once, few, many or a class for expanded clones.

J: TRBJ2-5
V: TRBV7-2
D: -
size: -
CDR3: CASSTGPSGETQYF
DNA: TGTGCCAGCAGCACGGGACCCTCTGGGGAGACCCAGTACTTC

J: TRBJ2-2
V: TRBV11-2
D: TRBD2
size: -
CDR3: CASSPQSGGPTGELFF
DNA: TGTGCCAGCAGCCCCCAAAGCGGGGGGCCCACCGGGGAGCTGTTTTTT

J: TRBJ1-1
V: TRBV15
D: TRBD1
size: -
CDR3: CATRPTGVTEAFF
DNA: TGTGCCACCAGGCCTACAGGGGTAACTGAAGCTTTCTTT

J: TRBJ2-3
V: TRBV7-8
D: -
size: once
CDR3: CASSLAEGRTDTQYF
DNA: TGTGCCAGCAGCTTAGCCGAGGGGCGCACAGATACGCAGTATTTT

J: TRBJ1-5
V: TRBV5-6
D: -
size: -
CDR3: CASSGQNNQPQHF
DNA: TGTGCCAGCAGTGGACAGAACAATCAGCCCCAGCATTTT

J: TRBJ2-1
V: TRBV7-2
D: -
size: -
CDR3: CASSWPSSGGEQFF
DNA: TGTGCCAGCAGCTGGCCTAGTTCGGGTGGTGAGCAGTTCTTC

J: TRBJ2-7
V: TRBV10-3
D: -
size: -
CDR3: CANSQGEYGEQYF
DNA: TGTGCCAACTCACAGGGAGAGTATGGCGAGCAGTACTTC

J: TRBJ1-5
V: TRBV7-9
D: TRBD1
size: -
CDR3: CAIRQGAFGNQPQHF
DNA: TGTGCCATAAGACAGGGGGCGTTTGGCAATCAGCCCCAGCATTTT

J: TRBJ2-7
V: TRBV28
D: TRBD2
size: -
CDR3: CASLRGGDSYEQYF
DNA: TGTGCCAGTTTACGGGGGGGCGACTCCTACGAGCAGTACTTC

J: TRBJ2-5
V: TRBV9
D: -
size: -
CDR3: CASSVAPQPQETQYF
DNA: TGTGCCAGCAGCGTAGCTCCACAGCCTCAAGAGACCCAGTACTTC

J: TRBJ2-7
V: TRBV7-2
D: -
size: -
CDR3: CASSQFNRDEQYF
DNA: TGTGCCAGCAGCCAATTTAACAGGGACGAGCAGTACTTC

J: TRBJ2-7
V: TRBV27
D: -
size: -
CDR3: CASRDRLLGNEQYF
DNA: TGTGCCAGCAGAGACAGGCTTCTGGGGAACGAGCAGTACTTC

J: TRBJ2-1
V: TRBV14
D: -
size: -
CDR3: CASSPQTGRNEQFF
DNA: TGTGCCAGCAGCCCCCAGACAGGGAGGAATGAGCAGTTCTTC